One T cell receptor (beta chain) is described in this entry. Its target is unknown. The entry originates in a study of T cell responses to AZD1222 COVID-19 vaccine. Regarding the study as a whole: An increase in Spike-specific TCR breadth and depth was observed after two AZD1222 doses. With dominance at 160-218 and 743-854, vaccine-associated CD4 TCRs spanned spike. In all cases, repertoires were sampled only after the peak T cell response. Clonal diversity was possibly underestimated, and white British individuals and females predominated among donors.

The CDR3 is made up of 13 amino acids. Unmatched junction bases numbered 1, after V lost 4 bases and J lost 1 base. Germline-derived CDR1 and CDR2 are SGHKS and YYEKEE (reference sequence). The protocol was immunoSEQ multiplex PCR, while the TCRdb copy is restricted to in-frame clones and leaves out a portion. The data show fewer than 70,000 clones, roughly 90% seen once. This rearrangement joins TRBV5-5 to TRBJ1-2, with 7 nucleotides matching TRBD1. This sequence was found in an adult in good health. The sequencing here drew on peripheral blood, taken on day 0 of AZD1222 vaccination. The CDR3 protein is CASSRQGNYGYTF. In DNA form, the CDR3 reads TGTGCCAGCAGCCGACAGGGTAACTATGGCTACACCTTC.